These T cell receptor beta chains were read from a single sample in a study of STAT3 mutations in large granular lymphocyte leukemia. Assay used: immunoSEQ multiplex PCR; TCRdb lists only in-frame clones, some missing. The sample lists about 8,400 clones; roughly 91% were seen once. The sample was peripheral blood mononuclear cells. These receptors originate from a man in his fifties or sixties with T-cell large granular lymphocyte leukemia. Some clones in this sample may be carry-over from other donors' samples. The CDR3 runs from the conserved cysteine through the conserved F or W. Fields, in order: clone size, V gene, D gene, J gene, CDR3 protein, CDR3 DNA. D genes are given only for firm matches. Clone size is given for some rows only: seen once, a few or many times, or a class if the clone is expanded.

abundance: NA; v_gene: TRBV5-4; d_gene: TRBD2; j_gene: TRBJ2-1; CDR3aa: CASRQPGLAGNEQFF; CDR3nt: TGTGCCAGCAGGCAACCGGGACTAGCGGGAAATGAGCAGTTCTTC
abundance: NA; v_gene: TRBV4-3; d_gene: TRBD2; j_gene: TRBJ2-7; CDR3aa: CASSQSGTSGYEQYF; CDR3nt: TGCGCCAGCAGCCAATCAGGGACTAGCGGCTACGAGCAGTACTTC
abundance: NA; v_gene: TRBV5-4; d_gene: NA; j_gene: TRBJ2-7; CDR3aa: CASSLRVENEQYF; CDR3nt: TGTGCCAGCAGCTTGAGGGTTGAGAACGAGCAGTACTTC
abundance: NA; v_gene: TRBV5-6; d_gene: NA; j_gene: TRBJ2-1; CDR3aa: CASSPPTPGEQFF; CDR3nt: TGTGCCAGCAGCCCGCCCACCCCCGGTGAGCAGTTCTTC
abundance: NA; v_gene: TRBV7-2; d_gene: TRBD2; j_gene: TRBJ2-3; CDR3aa: CASGQTSGSGDTQYF; CDR3nt: TGTGCCAGCGGCCAGACTAGCGGGAGTGGAGATACGCAGTATTTT
abundance: NA; v_gene: TRBV5-1; d_gene: NA; j_gene: TRBJ2-7; CDR3aa: CASSLDEGLEQYF; CDR3nt: TGCGCCAGCAGCCTGGACGAAGGACTCGAGCAGTACTTC
abundance: NA; v_gene: TRBV5-1; d_gene: NA; j_gene: TRBJ2-5; CDR3aa: CASSKNDETQYF; CDR3nt: TGCGCCAGCAGCAAAAACGACGAGACCCAGTACTTC
abundance: NA; v_gene: TRBV5-1; d_gene: NA; j_gene: TRBJ2-5; CDR3aa: CASSLGSGTETQYF; CDR3nt: TGCGCCAGCAGCTTGGGTTCTGGGACAGAGACCCAGTACTTC
abundance: NA; v_gene: TRBV7-9; d_gene: TRBD2; j_gene: TRBJ2-1; CDR3aa: CASTPPTGGDNEQFF; CDR3nt: TGTGCCAGCACGCCCCCGACGGGGGGGGACAATGAGCAGTTCTTC
abundance: NA; v_gene: TRBV5-4; d_gene: TRBD1; j_gene: TRBJ2-7; CDR3aa: CASSLTGGYEQYF; CDR3nt: TGTGCCAGCAGCTTAACAGGGGGCTACGAGCAGTACTTC
abundance: once; v_gene: TRBV5-1; d_gene: TRBD1; j_gene: TRBJ1-6; CDR3aa: CASSLEGQNYSPLHF; CDR3nt: TGCGCCAGCAGCCTGGAGGGACAGAACTATTCACCCCTCCACTTT
abundance: NA; v_gene: TRBV2; d_gene: TRBD1; j_gene: TRBJ1-1; CDR3aa: CASRGQGVMNTEAFF; CDR3nt: TGTGCCAGCAGGGGACAGGGGGTAATGAACACTGAAGCTTTCTTT
abundance: NA; v_gene: TRBV6-5; d_gene: NA; j_gene: TRBJ2-5; CDR3aa: CASSYTHGGQETQYF; CDR3nt: TGTGCCAGCAGTTACACTCATGGTGGTCAAGAGACCCAGTACTTC
abundance: NA; v_gene: TRBV2; d_gene: TRBD2; j_gene: TRBJ2-1; CDR3aa: CASSEALAGGRDEQFF; CDR3nt: TGTGCCAGCAGTGAAGCGCTAGCGGGGGGGCGGGATGAGCAGTTCTTC
abundance: NA; v_gene: TRBV7-6; d_gene: NA; j_gene: TRBJ1-6; CDR3aa: CASSLGTINSPLHF; CDR3nt: TGTGCCAGCAGCTTAGGGACAATTAATTCACCCCTCCACTTT
abundance: NA; v_gene: TRBV9; d_gene: NA; j_gene: TRBJ2-6; CDR3aa: CASSVEAGSGANVLTF; CDR3nt: TGTGCCAGCAGCGTAGAGGCGGGGTCTGGGGCCAACGTCCTGACTTTC
abundance: NA; v_gene: TRBV4-3; d_gene: NA; j_gene: TRBJ2-5; CDR3aa: CASSQDRGVWETQYF; CDR3nt: TGCGCCAGCAGCCAAGATCGCGGCGTTTGGGAGACCCAGTACTTC
abundance: NA; v_gene: TRBV28; d_gene: NA; j_gene: TRBJ2-4; CDR3aa: CASTGKNIQYF; CDR3nt: TGTGCCAGCACCGGCAAAAACATTCAGTACTTC
abundance: NA; v_gene: TRBV5-1; d_gene: NA; j_gene: TRBJ2-2; CDR3aa: CASSLDLRLELFF; CDR3nt: TGCGCCAGCAGCTTGGACCTCAGGCTTGAGCTGTTTTTT
abundance: NA; v_gene: TRBV14; d_gene: NA; j_gene: TRBJ2-3; CDR3aa: CASSRLLGLDTQYF; CDR3nt: TGTGCCAGCAGCCGGCTCCTGGGGTTAGATACGCAGTATTTT
abundance: NA; v_gene: TRBV6-5; d_gene: NA; j_gene: TRBJ2-7; CDR3aa: CASSLGLGYEQYF; CDR3nt: TGTGCCAGCAGTTTGGGACTGGGCTACGAGCAGTACTTC
abundance: few; v_gene: TRBV29-1; d_gene: TRBD2; j_gene: TRBJ2-7; CDR3aa: CSTSGGAEQYF; CDR3nt: TGCAGCACTAGCGGGGGGGCCGAGCAGTACTTC
abundance: NA; v_gene: TRBV11-1; d_gene: NA; j_gene: TRBJ1-3; CDR3aa: CASSLRDTYGNTIYF; CDR3nt: TGTGCCAGCAGCCTGCGGGACACCTATGGAAACACCATATATTTT
abundance: NA; v_gene: TRBV6-5; d_gene: NA; j_gene: TRBJ1-1; CDR3aa: CASGLGGSNTEAFF; CDR3nt: TGTGCCAGCGGCCTCGGGGGGTCGAACACTGAAGCTTTCTTT
abundance: NA; v_gene: TRBV7-9; d_gene: NA; j_gene: TRBJ2-3; CDR3aa: CASSFWPASRTDTQYF; CDR3nt: TGTGCCAGCAGCTTTTGGCCAGCCTCGCGCACAGATACGCAGTATTTT
abundance: NA; v_gene: TRBV19; d_gene: NA; j_gene: TRBJ1-1; CDR3aa: CASSINRDTEAFF; CDR3nt: TGTGCCAGTAGTATAAACAGGGACACTGAAGCTTTCTTT
abundance: NA; v_gene: TRBV5-1; d_gene: NA; j_gene: TRBJ1-2; CDR3aa: CASSPRVGAKSYGYTF; CDR3nt: TGCGCCAGCAGCCCAAGAGTAGGGGCCAAATCCTATGGCTACACCTTC
abundance: NA; v_gene: TRBV13; d_gene: TRBD2; j_gene: TRBJ2-1; CDR3aa: CASSSPGLAGREQFF; CDR3nt: TGTGCCAGCAGCTCCCCGGGACTAGCGGGAAGGGAGCAGTTCTTC
abundance: NA; v_gene: TRBV19; d_gene: NA; j_gene: TRBJ2-5; CDR3aa: CASSSAGETQYF; CDR3nt: TGTGCCAGTAGTAGCGCTGGGGAGACCCAGTACTTC
abundance: NA; v_gene: TRBV5-4; d_gene: NA; j_gene: TRBJ2-7; CDR3aa: CASSPGLSSSYEQYF; CDR3nt: TGTGCCAGCAGCCCAGGACTCTCGAGCTCCTACGAGCAGTACTTC
abundance: NA; v_gene: TRBV5-6; d_gene: TRBD2; j_gene: TRBJ2-3; CDR3aa: CASRRLAGGPDTQYF; CDR3nt: TGTGCCAGCAGACGACTAGCGGGGGGCCCAGATACGCAGTATTTT
abundance: NA; v_gene: TRBV6-5; d_gene: TRBD1; j_gene: TRBJ1-5; CDR3aa: CASSDRVGNQPQHF; CDR3nt: TGTGCCAGCAGTGACAGGGTGGGCAATCAGCCCCAGCATTTT
abundance: NA; v_gene: TRBV7-9; d_gene: NA; j_gene: TRBJ2-3; CDR3aa: CASSTPRDGTDTQYF; CDR3nt: TGTGCCAGCAGCACGCCCCGGGACGGCACAGATACGCAGTATTTT
abundance: NA; v_gene: TRBV5-6; d_gene: TRBD1; j_gene: TRBJ1-2; CDR3aa: CASSPRQGGGYTF; CDR3nt: TGTGCCAGCAGCCCCAGACAGGGAGGCGGCTACACCTTC
abundance: NA; v_gene: TRBV27; d_gene: NA; j_gene: TRBJ1-2; CDR3aa: CASSFGGVEAGYTF; CDR3nt: TGTGCCAGCAGTTTCGGGGGGGTTGAGGCTGGCTACACCTTC
abundance: NA; v_gene: TRBV23-1; d_gene: NA; j_gene: TRBJ2-7; CDR3aa: CASSQSYREQYF; CDR3nt: TGCGCCAGCAGTCAATCTTACCGGGAGCAGTACTTC
abundance: NA; v_gene: TRBV28; d_gene: NA; j_gene: TRBJ2-5; CDR3aa: CASSQGKETQYF; CDR3nt: TGTGCCAGCAGCCAGGGAAAAGAGACCCAGTACTTC
abundance: NA; v_gene: TRBV7-9; d_gene: NA; j_gene: TRBJ2-3; CDR3aa: CASSLGNGVTDTQYF; CDR3nt: TGTGCCAGCAGCTTAGGGAATGGGGTAACAGATACGCAGTATTTT
abundance: NA; v_gene: TRBV6-4; d_gene: TRBD2; j_gene: TRBJ2-3; CDR3aa: CASSGSGRVTDTQYF; CDR3nt: TGTGCCAGCAGTGGTAGCGGGAGGGTCACAGATACGCAGTATTTT
abundance: NA; v_gene: TRBV15; d_gene: NA; j_gene: TRBJ1-2; CDR3aa: CATSRDRGGAYGYTF; CDR3nt: TGTGCCACCAGCAGAGATCGGGGCGGAGCCTATGGCTACACCTTC
abundance: NA; v_gene: TRBV7-9; d_gene: NA; j_gene: TRBJ1-5; CDR3aa: CASSGIDNQPQHF; CDR3nt: TGTGCCAGCTCCGGGATTGACAATCAGCCCCAGCATTTT
abundance: NA; v_gene: TRBV30; d_gene: TRBD1; j_gene: TRBJ1-5; CDR3aa: CAWNPGTVDNQPQHF; CDR3nt: TGTGCCTGGAACCCAGGGACAGTAGACAATCAGCCCCAGCATTTT
abundance: NA; v_gene: TRBV7-2; d_gene: TRBD2; j_gene: TRBJ2-7; CDR3aa: CASSRQRASGSQQYF; CDR3nt: TGTGCCAGCAGCCGCCAGCGGGCTAGCGGGAGCCAGCAGTACTTC
abundance: NA; v_gene: TRBV7-9; d_gene: TRBD1; j_gene: TRBJ1-1; CDR3aa: CASSSQGLDMNTEAFF; CDR3nt: TGTGCCAGCAGCTCACAGGGGCTAGATATGAACACTGAAGCTTTCTTT
abundance: NA; v_gene: TRBV5-1; d_gene: NA; j_gene: TRBJ2-2; CDR3aa: CASSLGQITGELFF; CDR3nt: TGCGCCAGCAGCTTGGGGCAGATCACCGGGGAGCTGTTTTTT
abundance: NA; v_gene: TRBV5-1; d_gene: NA; j_gene: TRBJ2-5; CDR3aa: CATPANGGQETQYF; CDR3nt: TGTGCCACCCCTGCCAACGGGGGCCAAGAGACCCAGTACTTC
abundance: NA; v_gene: TRBV4-1; d_gene: TRBD2; j_gene: TRBJ2-4; CDR3aa: CASSPLPPSGRAGRAKNIQYF; CDR3nt: TGCGCCAGCAGCCCCCTTCCCCCTAGCGGGAGGGCCGGGAGAGCCAAAAACATTCAGTACTTC
abundance: few; v_gene: TRBV4-1; d_gene: NA; j_gene: TRBJ2-7; CDR3aa: CASSQERRAMYEQYF; CDR3nt: TGCGCCAGCAGCCAAGAACGCAGGGCGATGTACGAGCAGTACTTC
abundance: few; v_gene: TRBV10-3; d_gene: NA; j_gene: TRBJ2-2; CDR3aa: CAISESLEGVGELFF; CDR3nt: TGTGCCATCAGTGAGTCGTTGGAGGGCGTCGGGGAGCTGTTTTTT
abundance: NA; v_gene: TRBV6-1; d_gene: NA; j_gene: TRBJ1-5; CDR3aa: CASTPRGLDNQPQHF; CDR3nt: TGTGCCAGCACCCCCCGAGGGCTAGACAATCAGCCCCAGCATTTT
abundance: few; v_gene: TRBV2; d_gene: TRBD1; j_gene: TRBJ1-6; CDR3aa: CASSPGTDNSPLHF; CDR3nt: TGTGCCAGCAGTCCCGGGACAGATAATTCACCCCTCCACTTT
abundance: NA; v_gene: TRBV18; d_gene: NA; j_gene: TRBJ2-4; CDR3aa: CASSPGTGNIQYF; CDR3nt: TGTGCCAGCTCCCCCGGGACCGGAAACATTCAGTACTTC
abundance: NA; v_gene: TRBV7-2; d_gene: NA; j_gene: TRBJ2-3; CDR3aa: CASSEGQISTDTQYF; CDR3nt: TGTGCCAGCAGCGAAGGACAGATCTCTACAGATACGCAGTATTTT
abundance: NA; v_gene: TRBV9; d_gene: TRBD2; j_gene: TRBJ2-3; CDR3aa: CASSVGLAESTDTQYF; CDR3nt: TGTGCCAGCAGCGTAGGACTAGCGGAAAGCACAGATACGCAGTATTTT
abundance: NA; v_gene: TRBV30; d_gene: NA; j_gene: TRBJ2-4; CDR3aa: CAWSWGAPGYIQYF; CDR3nt: TGTGCCTGGAGTTGGGGCGCTCCGGGGTACATTCAGTACTTC